This T cell receptor beta chain appears in the sequencing data of a study of identical twins. Points from the study as a whole: The same donors were not followed; conclusions instead depended on cross-sectional statistical analysis. Out-of-frame alpha sequences that twins shared showed excess low generation probability. It was possible that invariant MAIT and iNKT cells partly confounded the zero-insertion analyses. Fewer insertions marked abundant cord blood beta clonotypes; young adult naive trended weakly, memory not at all.

TCRdb used MiXCR to reprocess the 5' RACE reads, holding one entry per CDR3 protein. The sample records hundreds of thousands of distinct CDR3 sequences, 8% to 9% being singletons. Germline V lookup: CDR1 MNHEY, CDR2 SVGEGT. The CDR3 covers 17 residues. J lost 7 bases, V lost 7 bases, and 19 bases had no gene match. This clonotype was found a few times. What it binds is not known. In addition, the sample was reused for a study of yellow fever vaccine responses in identical twins.

This chain links TRBV6-2 or TRBV6-3 with TRBJ1-5, with 7 bases that match TRBD1. This TCR was sampled from a woman aged 18-29 years in good health. Material: PBMCs. The CDR3 DNA is TGTGCCAGCACCGGAAGGGACAGAAAATCTGCGGTACAGCCCCAGCATTTT. Translation: CASTGRDRKSAVQPQHF.